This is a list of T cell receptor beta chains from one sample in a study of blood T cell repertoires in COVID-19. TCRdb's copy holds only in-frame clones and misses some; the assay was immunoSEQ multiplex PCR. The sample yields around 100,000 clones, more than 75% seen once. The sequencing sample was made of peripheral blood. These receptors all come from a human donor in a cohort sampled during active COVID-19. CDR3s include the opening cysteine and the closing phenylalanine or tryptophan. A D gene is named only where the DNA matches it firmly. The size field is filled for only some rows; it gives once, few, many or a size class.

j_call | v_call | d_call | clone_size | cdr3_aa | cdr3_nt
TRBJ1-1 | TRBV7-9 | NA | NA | CASSLGLDTEAFF | TGTGCCAGCAGCTTAGGATTAGACACTGAAGCTTTCTTT
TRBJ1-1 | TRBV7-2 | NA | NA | CASSPGGRNTEAFF | TGTGCCAGCAGCCCGGGGGGGAGGAACACTGAAGCTTTCTTT
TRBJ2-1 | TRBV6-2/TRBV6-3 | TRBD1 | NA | CASSYTGVGEQFF | TGTGCCAGCAGTTATACAGGGGTGGGTGAGCAGTTCTTC
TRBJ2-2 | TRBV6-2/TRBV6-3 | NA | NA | CASSYLRANTGELFF | TGTGCCAGCAGTTATCTCCGCGCGAACACCGGGGAGCTGTTTTTT
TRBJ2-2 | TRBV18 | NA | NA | CASSPSSNTGELFF | TGTGCCAGCTCACCGTCCTCCAACACCGGGGAGCTGTTTTTT
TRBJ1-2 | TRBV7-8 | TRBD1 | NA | CASSQTGGYGYTF | TGTGCCAGCAGCCAGACAGGGGGCTATGGCTACACCTTC
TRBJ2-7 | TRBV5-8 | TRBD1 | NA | CASSLTAGGSYEQYF | TGTGCCAGCAGCTTGACGGCAGGGGGCTCCTACGAGCAGTACTTC
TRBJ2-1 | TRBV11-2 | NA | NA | CASSSRDTWGNEQFF | TGTGCCAGCAGCAGCCGGGACACCTGGGGGAATGAGCAGTTCTTC
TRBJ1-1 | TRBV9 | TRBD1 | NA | CASTPLDRELGKNTEAFF | TGTGCCAGCACCCCTCTCGACAGGGAGTTAGGGAAGAACACTGAAGCTTTCTTT
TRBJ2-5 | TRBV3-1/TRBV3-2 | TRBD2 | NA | CASSRGLVETQYF | TGTGCCAGCAGCCGTGGACTAGTAGAGACCCAGTACTTC
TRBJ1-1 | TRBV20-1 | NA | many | CSASGSGSAFF | TGCAGTGCTAGTGGGAGTGGTTCGGCTTTCTTT
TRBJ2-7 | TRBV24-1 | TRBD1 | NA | CASPGQVSYEQYF | TGTGCCTCACCGGGACAGGTTTCCTACGAGCAGTACTTC
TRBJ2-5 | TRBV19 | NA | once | CASGSLGAQYF | TGTGCCAGTGGTAGTCTCGGGGCCCAGTACTTC
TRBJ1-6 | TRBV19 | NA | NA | CASSTGTYNSPLHF | TGTGCCAGTAGTACCGGGACCTATAATTCACCCCTCCACTTT
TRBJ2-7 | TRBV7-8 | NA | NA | CASSLDPHNYEQYF | TGTGCCAGCAGCTTAGATCCCCACAACTACGAGCAGTACTTC
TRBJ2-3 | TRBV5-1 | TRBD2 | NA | CASSTGLAGDTDTQYF | TGCGCCAGCAGCACGGGACTAGCGGGGGACACAGATACGCAGTATTTT
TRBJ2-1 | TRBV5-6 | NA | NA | CASSLIGDLNGGAINEQFF | TGTGCCAGCAGCTTGATTGGGGATTTGAACGGGGGTGCTATCAATGAGCAGTTCTTC
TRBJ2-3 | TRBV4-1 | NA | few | CASSQPKIGRPGQQNADTQYF | TGCGCCAGCAGCCAGCCTAAAATTGGGAGACCCGGTCAACAGAACGCAGATACGCAGTATTTT
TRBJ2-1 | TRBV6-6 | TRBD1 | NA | CASRYGTGVNEQFF | TGTGCCAGCAGGTACGGGACAGGGGTCAATGAGCAGTTCTTC
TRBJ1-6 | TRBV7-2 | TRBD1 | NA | CASSLETGNSPLHF | TGTGCCAGCAGCTTGGAGACAGGGAATTCACCCCTCCACTTT
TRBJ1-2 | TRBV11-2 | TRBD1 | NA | CASSFPGGGNYGYTF | TGTGCCAGCAGCTTCCCAGGGGGTGGTAACTATGGCTACACCTTC
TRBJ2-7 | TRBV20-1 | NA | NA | CSAGSSYEQYF | TGCAGTGCGGGGAGCTCCTACGAGCAGTACTTC
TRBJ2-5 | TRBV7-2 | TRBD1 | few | CASSRGQSETQYF | TGTGCCAGCAGCAGGGGACAGTCAGAGACCCAGTACTTC
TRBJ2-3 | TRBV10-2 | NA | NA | CASSESGRPRNTQYF | TGCGCCAGCAGTGAAAGTGGCAGGCCCCGAAATACGCAGTATTTT
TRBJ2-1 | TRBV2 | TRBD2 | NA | CASSGSGGANNEQFF | TGTGCCAGCAGTGGTAGCGGGGGGGCCAACAATGAGCAGTTCTTC
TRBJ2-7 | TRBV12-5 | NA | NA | CASALGYEQYF | TGTGCTAGTGCCCTCGGGTACGAGCAGTACTTC
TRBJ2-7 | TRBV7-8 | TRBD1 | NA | CASSNLGQNYEQYF | TGTGCCAGCAGCAACCTGGGACAGAACTACGAGCAGTACTTC
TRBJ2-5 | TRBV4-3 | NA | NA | CASSQDRGPETQYF | TGCGCCAGCAGCCAAGACAGGGGTCCCGAGACCCAGTACTTC
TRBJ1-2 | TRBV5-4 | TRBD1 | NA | CASSPRDRGSGYTF | TGTGCCAGCAGCCCCCGGGACAGGGGAAGCGGCTACACCTTC
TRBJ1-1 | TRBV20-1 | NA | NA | CSARLAVEAFF | TGCAGTGCTAGATTAGCTGTTGAAGCTTTCTTT
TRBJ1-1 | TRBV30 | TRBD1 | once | CACRAGTGFQGAEAFF | TGTGCCTGCAGAGCGGGGACAGGCTTTCAGGGTGCTGAAGCTTTCTTT
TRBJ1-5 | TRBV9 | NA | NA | CASSVEGVSNQPQHF | TGTGCCAGCAGCGTAGAAGGGGTTAGCAATCAGCCCCAGCATTTT
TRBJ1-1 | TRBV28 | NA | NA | CASRSASGWNTEAFF | TGTGCCAGCAGATCAGCCAGCGGTTGGAACACTGAAGCTTTCTTT
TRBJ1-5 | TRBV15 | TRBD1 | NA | CATSTEGAGNQPQHF | TGTGCCACCAGCACTGAGGGGGCGGGCAATCAGCCCCAGCATTTT
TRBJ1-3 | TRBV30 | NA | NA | CAWGPSSGNTIYF | TGTGCCTGGGGACCCAGCTCTGGAAACACCATATATTTT
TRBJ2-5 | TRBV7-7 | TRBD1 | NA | CASSLGTGRETQYF | TGTGCTAGCAGCTTAGGGACAGGGCGCGAGACCCAGTACTTC
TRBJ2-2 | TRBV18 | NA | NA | CASSLLTGELFF | TGTGCCAGCTCATTATTGACCGGGGAGCTGTTTTTT